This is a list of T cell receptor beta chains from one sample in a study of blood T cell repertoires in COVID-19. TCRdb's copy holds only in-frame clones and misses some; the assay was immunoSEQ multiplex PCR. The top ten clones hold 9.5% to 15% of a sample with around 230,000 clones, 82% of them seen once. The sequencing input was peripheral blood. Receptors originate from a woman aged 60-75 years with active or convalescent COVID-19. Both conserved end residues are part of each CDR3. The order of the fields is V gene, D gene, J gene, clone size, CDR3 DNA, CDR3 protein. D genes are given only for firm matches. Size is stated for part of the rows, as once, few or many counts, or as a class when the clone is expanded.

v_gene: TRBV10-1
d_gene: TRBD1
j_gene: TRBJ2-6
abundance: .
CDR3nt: TGCGCCAGCAGTCCGGGACAGCCCTCTGGGGCCAACGTCCTGACTTTC
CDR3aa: CASSPGQPSGANVLTF

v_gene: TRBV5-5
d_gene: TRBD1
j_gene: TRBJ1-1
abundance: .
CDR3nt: TGTGCCAGCAGCTTGAGGCCGGGACAGGGAGGAACTGAAGCTTTCTTT
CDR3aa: CASSLRPGQGGTEAFF

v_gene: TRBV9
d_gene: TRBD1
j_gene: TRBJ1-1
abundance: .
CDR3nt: TGTGCCAGCAGCGCAGACCGAATAAGGGGGCCTAACACTGAAGCTTTCTTT
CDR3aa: CASSADRIRGPNTEAFF

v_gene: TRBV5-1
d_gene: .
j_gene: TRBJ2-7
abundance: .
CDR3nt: TGCGCCAGCAGATTTCAATCCCGGACGGACACCTACGAGCAGTACTTC
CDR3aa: CASRFQSRTDTYEQYF

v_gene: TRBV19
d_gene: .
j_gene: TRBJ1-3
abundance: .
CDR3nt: TGTGCCAGTATCAATCCGGCGGGACCCAGCTCTGGAAACACCATATATTTT
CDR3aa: CASINPAGPSSGNTIYF

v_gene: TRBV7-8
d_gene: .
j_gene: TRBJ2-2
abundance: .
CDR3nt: TGTGCCAGCAGCCCGGTCGGGGGGAACACCGGGGAGCTGTTTTTT
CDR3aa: CASSPVGGNTGELFF

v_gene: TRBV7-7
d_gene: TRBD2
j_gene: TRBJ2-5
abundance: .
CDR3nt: TGTGCCAGCAGCTCGGGACTAGCGGGGGTTGATGCAGGGACCCAGTACTTC
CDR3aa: CASSSGLAGVDAGTQYF

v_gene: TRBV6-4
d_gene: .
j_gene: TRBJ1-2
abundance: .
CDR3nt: TGTGCCAGCAGTGACGCTCCGGGATCAGGACGTAATGGCTACACCTTC
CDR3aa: CASSDAPGSGRNGYTF

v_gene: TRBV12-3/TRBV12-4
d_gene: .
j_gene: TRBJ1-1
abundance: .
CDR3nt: TGTGCCAGCAGCTCAGGGCCCACTGAAGCTTTCTTT
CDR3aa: CASSSGPTEAFF

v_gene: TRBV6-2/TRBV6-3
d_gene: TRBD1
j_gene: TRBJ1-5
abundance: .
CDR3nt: TGTGCCAGCAGTTCCGGACAGGGTCTTGGGAGCAATCAGCCCCAGCATTTT
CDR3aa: CASSSGQGLGSNQPQHF

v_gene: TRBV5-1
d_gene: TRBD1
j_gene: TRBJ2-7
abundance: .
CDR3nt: TGCGCCAGCAGCTTGGGGCCTTTGGGGACAGTCAAATACGAGCAGTACTTC
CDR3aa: CASSLGPLGTVKYEQYF

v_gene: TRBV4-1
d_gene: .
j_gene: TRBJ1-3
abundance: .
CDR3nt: TGCGCCAGCAGCCAAGATCCAGGAGGCGGAAACACCATATATTTT
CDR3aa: CASSQDPGGGNTIYF

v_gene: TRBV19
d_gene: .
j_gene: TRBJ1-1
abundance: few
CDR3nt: TGTGCCAGTAAATTTAACTCCCCGGGCCCCCGGGGCACTGAAGCTTTCTTT
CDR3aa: CASKFNSPGPRGTEAFF

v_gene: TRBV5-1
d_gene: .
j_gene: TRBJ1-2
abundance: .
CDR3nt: TGCGCCAGCAGCCTCGATGGGGCCCTCTATGGCTACACCTTC
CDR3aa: CASSLDGALYGYTF

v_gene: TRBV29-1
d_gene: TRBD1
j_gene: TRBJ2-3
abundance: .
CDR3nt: TGCAGCGTGAAACCCCAGGGGGCCGGAGATACGCAGTATTTT
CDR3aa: CSVKPQGAGDTQYF

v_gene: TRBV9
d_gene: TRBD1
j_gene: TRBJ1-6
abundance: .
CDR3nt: TGTGCCAGCAGCCCAACCTCGGGACAGGGGAATTCACCCCTCCACTTT
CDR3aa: CASSPTSGQGNSPLHF

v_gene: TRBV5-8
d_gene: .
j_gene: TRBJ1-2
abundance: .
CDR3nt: TGTGCCAGCAGCCGGGTCCCCGGAGCTAGGGGCTACACCTTC
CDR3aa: CASSRVPGARGYTF

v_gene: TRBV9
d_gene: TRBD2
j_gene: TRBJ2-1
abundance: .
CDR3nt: TGTGCCAGCAGCCCTCCCGGGGGGGAGACTAGAAGCTCCTACAATGAGCAGTTCTTC
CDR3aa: CASSPPGGETRSSYNEQFF

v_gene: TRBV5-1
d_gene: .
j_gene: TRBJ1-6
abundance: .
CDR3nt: TGCGCCAGCCGTCAGGACAGCGATAATTCACCCCTCCACTTT
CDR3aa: CASRQDSDNSPLHF

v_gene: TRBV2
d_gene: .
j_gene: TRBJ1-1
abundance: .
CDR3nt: TGTGCCAGCACCCCAGGGCTCGGGTTTCACACTGAAGCTTTCTTT
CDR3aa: CASTPGLGFHTEAFF

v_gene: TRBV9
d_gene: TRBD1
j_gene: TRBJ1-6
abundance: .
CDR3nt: TGTGCCAGCAGCACCCGGACAGGACATAATTCACCCCTCCACTTT
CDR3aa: CASSTRTGHNSPLHF

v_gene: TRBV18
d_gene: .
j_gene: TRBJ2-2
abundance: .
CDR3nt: TGTGCCAGCTCACCGGGGACATTGAACACCGGGGAGCTGTTTTTT
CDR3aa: CASSPGTLNTGELFF

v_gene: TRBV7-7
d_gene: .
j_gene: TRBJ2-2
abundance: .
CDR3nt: TGTGCCAGCAGCTTCTCTCAGGGACACGGGGAGCTGTTTTTT
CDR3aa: CASSFSQGHGELFF

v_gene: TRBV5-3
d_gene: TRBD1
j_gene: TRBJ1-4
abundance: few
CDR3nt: TGTGCCAGAAGCCTGCACCTTAGACAGGGGACTAATGAAAAACTGTTTTTT
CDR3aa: CARSLHLRQGTNEKLFF

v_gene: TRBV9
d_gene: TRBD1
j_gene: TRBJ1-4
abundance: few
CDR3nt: TGTGCCAGCAGCCCAGGGGACAGTAAGAATGAAAAACTGTTTTTT
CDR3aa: CASSPGDSKNEKLFF

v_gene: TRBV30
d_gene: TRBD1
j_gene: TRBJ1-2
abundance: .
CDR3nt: TGTGCCTGGAGTTCGGGTCTCTGGACAGGGGGCGGAGGCTACACCTTC
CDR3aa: CAWSSGLWTGGGGYTF

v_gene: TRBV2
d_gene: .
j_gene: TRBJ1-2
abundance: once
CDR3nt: TGTGCCAGCAGTGTAGAGGTCGGGGGCTATGGCTACACCTTC
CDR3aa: CASSVEVGGYGYTF

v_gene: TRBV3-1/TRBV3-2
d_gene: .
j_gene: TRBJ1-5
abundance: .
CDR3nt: TGTGCCAGCAGCCAAGATCATTCAGGGGTCCTCTATAGCAATCAGCCCCAGCATTTT
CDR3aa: CASSQDHSGVLYSNQPQHF

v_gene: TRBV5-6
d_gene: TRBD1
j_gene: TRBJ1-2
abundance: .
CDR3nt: TGTGCCAGCAGCTTGTGGGACAGGGCTCTAGCCGGCTACACCTTC
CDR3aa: CASSLWDRALAGYTF